The clone carrying this TCR beta chain was observed a few times. The antigen remains undetermined. The length of the CDR3 is 16 residues. Germline CDR1 SGHRS, CDR2 YFSETQ. V shed 3 bases, J shed 4 bases, and the junction held 9 bases outside the gene matches. Unique molecular identifiers featured in each of the TCR beta cDNA libraries. Each CDR3 protein gets one entry after TCRdb re-called the PCR reads with MiXCR. The sample contains about 540,000 distinct CDR3 sequences, approximately 34% of which appear only once. This record belongs to a study of post-analysis software for immune sequencing data. Study-wide points: A few TRBV segments occurring more often in patients than controls included TRBV5-6, TRBV5-1 and TRBV20-1.

The sequence was obtained from a girl aged 2-17 years with multiple sclerosis. Sequenced material: blood. This rearrangement joins TRBV5-1 to TRBJ2-3; 9 bases are shared with TRBD1. CDR3 region: CASSSQGQGPPDTQYF. Here the CDR3 DNA reads TGCGCCAGCAGCTCCCAGGGACAGGGTCCCCCAGATACGCAGTATTTT.